The clone carrying this T cell receptor (beta chain) was seen a single time. The assay was immunoSEQ multiplex PCR, and TCRdb's table has in-frame clones only and misses some. The table shows some 2.4 million clones, with 80% to 95% occurring only once. The data are from a study of shared clonotypes between healthy human individuals. CDR3 size: 15 residues. In germline, CDR1 is SGHTA, CDR2 FQGNSA. V gave up 5 bases and J gave up 5 bases, with 16 bases separating them. This sequence originates from a man between 18 and 35 years old in good health. Some clones in this sample may be carry-over from other donors' samples. The specimen sequenced was naive CD4+ T cells from PBMCs. Subset: CD45RA+ positively selected. This rearrangement joins TRBV7-2 to TRBJ1-5; perhaps TRBD1 as D (6 bases). The CDR3 bases are TGTGCCAGCAGCCATAACCAGGGGTTTGATCAGCCCCAGCATTTT. Translation gives CASSHNQGFDQPQHF.